This is a list of T cell receptor beta chains from one sample in a study of HIV-infected children after antiretroviral therapy interruption. Each CDR3 protein is one row after TCRdb ran MiXCR on the 3' RACE reads. The repertoire includes fewer than 100,000 distinct CDR3 sequences, approximately 6.9% of them detected once, and approximately 1.2% sits in the top ten. The material was CD45RA+ CD4+ T cells from PBMCs, pooled from several time points, obtained from a donor given antiretroviral therapy, either interrupted or continuous. These receptors were collected from a pool of human donors with HIV. CDR3s include the opening cysteine and the closing phenylalanine or tryptophan. A D gene is named only where the DNA matches it firmly. Size is omitted from some rows. Given values are once, few, many or a class for expanded clones.

>TRBD1|TRBJ1-1|few|TRBV10-3
TGTGCCATCAGTGAGTGGCCGGGACAGGCGAACACTGAAGCTTTCTTT
CAISEWPGQANTEAFF
>NA|TRBJ2-7|many|TRBV20-1
TGCAGTGCTAGAGATCCTAGAGTTCGCGACGAGCAGTACTTC
CSARDPRVRDEQYF
>NA|TRBJ2-1|few|TRBV4-1
TGCGCCAGCAGCCAAGATGAGCCGGTCTCCTACAATGAGCAGTTCTTC
CASSQDEPVSYNEQFF
>NA|TRBJ1-3|many|TRBV12-3/TRBV12-4
TGTGCCAGCACCCTAGGACACCGCTCTGGAAACACCATATATTTT
CASTLGHRSGNTIYF
>NA|TRBJ2-7|many|TRBV5-1
TGCGCCAGCAGCTTGCGTACAGGTCGCGAGCAGTACTTC
CASSLRTGREQYF
>TRBD1|TRBJ1-6|many|TRBV11-2
TGTGCCAGCAGCACGGGACAGGGATATAATTCACCCCTCCACTTT
CASSTGQGYNSPLHF
>NA|TRBJ1-2|NA|TRBV19
TGTGCCAGTAGTACGAACAGGGATTCGGGCTACACCTTC
CASSTNRDSGYTF
>TRBD1|TRBJ1-6|NA|TRBV10-3
TGTGCCAGCAGTCAGGGACAGGACTCTGCCGTGGCACCCCTCCACTTT
CASSQGQDSAVAPLHF
>NA|TRBJ2-3|many|TRBV6-1
TGTGCCAGCAGTGAATGGAGGGGGAGTTCCACAGATACGCAGTATTTT
CASSEWRGSSTDTQYF
>NA|TRBJ1-2|few|TRBV7-3
TGTGCCAGCAGCCAACGCCTCCCAACAGAGACTAACTATGGCTACACCTTC
CASSQRLPTETNYGYTF
>TRBD2|TRBJ2-1|many|TRBV3-1
TGTGCCAGCAGCCAAGGGACTAGCGGGAGGCATGAGCAGTTCTTC
CASSQGTSGRHEQFF
>NA|TRBJ2-5|NA|TRBV11-2
TGTGCCAGCACCTTACAGCCTTCTCAAGAGACCCAGTACTTC
CASTLQPSQETQYF
>NA|TRBJ1-1|many|TRBV7-3
TGTGCCAGCAGCTTAAAAAGGGCGGGCCAGGGTGGAACTGAAGCTTTCTTT
CASSLKRAGQGGTEAFF
>TRBD1|TRBJ2-1|many|TRBV12-3/TRBV12-4
TGTGCCAGCACCGAGACCGGGACAGGAGGCAATGAGCAGTTCTTC
CASTETGTGGNEQFF
>TRBD2|TRBJ2-1|few|TRBV27
TGTGCCAGCAGTATAGGGCCTAGCGGGGCCAATGAGCAGTTCTTC
CASSIGPSGANEQFF
>TRBD1|TRBJ2-3|many|TRBV5-1
TGCGCCAGCAGCGCGACAGGGCGACGAGATACGCAGTATTTT
CASSATGRRDTQYF
>NA|TRBJ2-7|NA|TRBV5-1
TGCGCCAGCAGCCCATTACAGGTCAGCGAGCAGTACTTC
CASSPLQVSEQYF
>NA|TRBJ1-2|NA|TRBV10-1
TGCGCCAGCAGTGACCCCCGGGGAGGGGGCTACACCTTC
CASSDPRGGGYTF
>NA|TRBJ2-7|few|TRBV27
TGTGCCAGCAGTCTGCACAGGGCAGGCTCCTACGAGCAGTACTTC
CASSLHRAGSYEQYF
>NA|TRBJ2-2|many|TRBV18
TGTGCCAGCTCACCACCAGAGCTTAACACCGGGGAGCTGTTTTTT
CASSPPELNTGELFF
>TRBD1|TRBJ2-7|many|TRBV4-2
TGTGCCAGCAGCCCGGGACAGACCCTCTACGAGCAGTACTTC
CASSPGQTLYEQYF
>NA|TRBJ2-3|NA|TRBV14
TGTGCCAGCAGACCCGTCCTTAGGGCAGAATGGGCAGATACGCAGTATTTT
CASRPVLRAEWADTQYF
>TRBD2|TRBJ2-7|many|TRBV20-1
TGCAGTGCCTGGGGGGCTAGCGGGGGGGTCTCGTCCTACGAGCAGTACTTC
CSAWGASGGVSSYEQYF
>TRBD1|TRBJ2-4|many|TRBV12-5
TGTGCTAGTGGTACGGTGACAGGGACGGGGTCCAAAAACATTCAGTACTTC
CASGTVTGTGSKNIQYF